These T cell receptor beta chains were read from a single sample in a study of T-cell memory formation after mild COVID-19. MiXCR, applied by TCRdb to the 5' RACE reads, yields one record per CDR3 protein. The table lists around 410,000 distinct CDR3 sequences, about 22% of them singletons. The sample taken for sequencing was PBMCs or a T cell subset sorted from them (not recorded which). These receptor sequences come from an adult woman who had mild COVID-19 (a few samples of this study predate the infection). Cell type and time point are not known. CDR3s include the opening cysteine and the closing phenylalanine or tryptophan. The order of the fields is J gene, clone size, D gene, V gene, CDR3 protein, CDR3 DNA. The D gene is left open where the match is weak. Clone sizes are given selectively: once, few, many, or a class where the clone is expanded.

j_call: TRBJ2-3
clone_size: .
d_call: TRBD2
v_call: TRBV7-3
cdr3_aa: CASSNSGGLDTQYF
cdr3_nt: TGTGCCAGCAGCAACAGCGGGGGCCTGGATACGCAGTATTTT

j_call: TRBJ2-1
clone_size: .
d_call: TRBD2
v_call: TRBV7-8
cdr3_aa: CASSLNALASGNEQFF
cdr3_nt: TGTGCCAGCAGCTTAAATGCGCTGGCTAGCGGCAATGAGCAGTTCTTC

j_call: TRBJ2-7
clone_size: few
d_call: .
v_call: TRBV5-1
cdr3_aa: CASSLAPGLTTYEQYF
cdr3_nt: TGCGCCAGCAGCTTGGCCCCAGGGCTGACCACCTACGAGCAGTACTTC

j_call: TRBJ2-1
clone_size: .
d_call: .
v_call: TRBV20-1
cdr3_aa: CSARDLAGALPYNEQFF
cdr3_nt: TGCAGTGCTAGAGATCTCGCGGGGGCTCTTCCCTACAATGAGCAGTTCTTC

j_call: TRBJ2-5
clone_size: few
d_call: .
v_call: TRBV19
cdr3_aa: CASSIGPGAKTQYF
cdr3_nt: TGTGCCAGTAGTATAGGGCCAGGGGCAAAGACCCAGTACTTC

j_call: TRBJ2-1
clone_size: few
d_call: .
v_call: TRBV29-1
cdr3_aa: CSGTGTTGNEQFF
cdr3_nt: TGCAGCGGTACCGGGACAACCGGGAATGAGCAGTTCTTC

j_call: TRBJ1-1
clone_size: .
d_call: .
v_call: TRBV12-3/TRBV12-4
cdr3_aa: CASTTHTEAFF
cdr3_nt: TGTGCCAGCACCACACACACTGAAGCTTTCTTT

j_call: TRBJ2-1
clone_size: many
d_call: .
v_call: TRBV12-3/TRBV12-4
cdr3_aa: CASSLFGDKRLNEQFF
cdr3_nt: TGTGCCAGCAGTTTATTCGGGGACAAGAGGTTGAATGAGCAGTTCTTC

j_call: TRBJ2-3
clone_size: few
d_call: .
v_call: TRBV5-1
cdr3_aa: CASSSGPRNSDTQYF
cdr3_nt: TGCGCCAGCAGCTCCGGGCCGCGGAACAGTGACACGCAGTATTTT

j_call: TRBJ1-4
clone_size: .
d_call: .
v_call: TRBV12-3/TRBV12-4
cdr3_aa: CASSFSRGEKLFF
cdr3_nt: TGTGCCAGCAGTTTTTCCCGTGGTGAAAAACTGTTTTTT

j_call: TRBJ1-1
clone_size: few
d_call: .
v_call: TRBV27
cdr3_aa: CASSYPGVNTEAFF
cdr3_nt: TGTGCCAGCAGCTACCCGGGGGTGAACACTGAAGCTTTCTTT

j_call: TRBJ2-1
clone_size: few
d_call: TRBD2
v_call: TRBV7-9
cdr3_aa: CASSLDPRERSDEQFF
cdr3_nt: TGTGCCAGCAGCTTAGATCCGCGGGAGAGGAGCGATGAGCAGTTCTTC

j_call: TRBJ1-1
clone_size: .
d_call: .
v_call: TRBV4-3
cdr3_aa: CASSQDNYGTEAFF
cdr3_nt: TGCGCCAGCAGCCAGGACAACTACGGCACTGAAGCTTTCTTT

j_call: TRBJ1-2
clone_size: .
d_call: TRBD1
v_call: TRBV3-1
cdr3_aa: CASSQDRTGTYGYTF
cdr3_nt: TGTGCCAGCAGCCAAGACCGGACAGGGACCTATGGCTACACCTTC

j_call: TRBJ1-4
clone_size: .
d_call: TRBD1
v_call: TRBV27
cdr3_aa: CATGQATNEKLFF
cdr3_nt: TGTGCCACCGGACAGGCAACTAATGAAAAACTGTTTTTT

j_call: TRBJ2-3
clone_size: .
d_call: .
v_call: TRBV21-1
cdr3_aa: CASSKTPLSEADTQYF
cdr3_nt: TGTGCCAGCAGCAAAACCCCATTGAGTGAAGCAGATACGCAGTATTTT

j_call: TRBJ2-1
clone_size: .
d_call: TRBD1
v_call: TRBV19
cdr3_aa: CASSWTGGRYNEQFF
cdr3_nt: TGTGCCAGTAGTTGGACAGGGGGCAGATACAATGAGCAGTTCTTC

j_call: TRBJ1-5
clone_size: .
d_call: .
v_call: TRBV6-1
cdr3_aa: CASTTRSNQPQHF
cdr3_nt: TGTGCCAGCACCACACGGAGCAATCAGCCCCAGCATTTT

j_call: TRBJ2-7
clone_size: .
d_call: .
v_call: TRBV12-3/TRBV12-4
cdr3_aa: CASSFSQLMRLEQYF
cdr3_nt: TGTGCCAGCAGTTTCTCCCAGCTAATGCGACTCGAGCAGTACTTC

j_call: TRBJ2-7
clone_size: .
d_call: TRBD1
v_call: TRBV20-1
cdr3_aa: CSARFGQVASYEQYF
cdr3_nt: TGCAGTGCTAGATTTGGACAGGTTGCATCCTACGAGCAGTACTTC

j_call: TRBJ2-3
clone_size: .
d_call: .
v_call: TRBV12-3/TRBV12-4
cdr3_aa: CASSPNLGAGADTQYF
cdr3_nt: TGTGCCAGCAGTCCGAATTTGGGGGCTGGGGCCGATACGCAGTATTTT

j_call: TRBJ2-7
clone_size: few
d_call: .
v_call: TRBV6-2/TRBV6-3
cdr3_aa: CASSDLRSGEQYF
cdr3_nt: TGTGCCAGCAGTGACTTGCGGAGTGGTGAGCAGTACTTC

j_call: TRBJ1-4
clone_size: many
d_call: .
v_call: TRBV4-3
cdr3_aa: CASSQDRSEKLFF
cdr3_nt: TGCGCCAGCAGCCAAGATCGGAGTGAAAAACTGTTTTTT

j_call: TRBJ1-5
clone_size: few
d_call: .
v_call: TRBV7-9
cdr3_aa: CASSPSGGYPFNQPQHF
cdr3_nt: TGTGCCAGCAGCCCCTCCGGGGGGTATCCCTTCAATCAGCCCCAGCATTTT

j_call: TRBJ2-3
clone_size: .
d_call: TRBD2
v_call: TRBV7-2
cdr3_aa: CASSLWGLDGDTQYF
cdr3_nt: TGTGCCAGCAGCTTATGGGGACTAGACGGAGATACGCAGTATTTT

j_call: TRBJ2-1
clone_size: .
d_call: .
v_call: TRBV6-2/TRBV6-3
cdr3_aa: CASRLAGRGVVDEQFF
cdr3_nt: TGTGCCAGCAGGCTGGCCGGAAGGGGGGTGGTTGATGAGCAGTTCTTC

j_call: TRBJ1-2
clone_size: .
d_call: .
v_call: TRBV6-5
cdr3_aa: CASSRLANYGYTF
cdr3_nt: TGTGCCAGCAGCCGGCTTGCAAACTATGGCTACACCTTC

j_call: TRBJ2-5
clone_size: .
d_call: TRBD2
v_call: TRBV4-1
cdr3_aa: CASSQVSSGGLQETQYF
cdr3_nt: TGCGCCAGCAGCCAAGTGTCTAGCGGGGGCCTTCAAGAGACCCAGTACTTC

j_call: TRBJ2-3
clone_size: .
d_call: TRBD1
v_call: TRBV9
cdr3_aa: CASSPRDRPTQYF
cdr3_nt: TGTGCCAGCAGCCCCCGGGACAGGCCTACGCAGTATTTT

j_call: TRBJ2-7
clone_size: few
d_call: .
v_call: TRBV4-2
cdr3_aa: CASSQEGTGVLSTEQYF
cdr3_nt: TGTGCCAGCAGCCAAGAAGGTACGGGGGTACTCTCAACCGAGCAGTACTTC

j_call: TRBJ2-2
clone_size: few
d_call: TRBD1
v_call: TRBV4-1
cdr3_aa: CASSPSKLTGGARSGELFF
cdr3_nt: TGCGCCAGCAGCCCCTCAAAATTGACAGGGGGCGCACGCTCCGGGGAGCTGTTTTTT

j_call: TRBJ1-2
clone_size: .
d_call: .
v_call: TRBV6-5
cdr3_aa: CASSPGGGRYGYTF
cdr3_nt: TGTGCCAGCAGTCCCGGAGGGGGACGTTATGGCTACACCTTC

j_call: TRBJ1-2
clone_size: few
d_call: .
v_call: TRBV7-2
cdr3_aa: CASSSPPNYGYTF
cdr3_nt: TGTGCCAGCAGCTCGCCCCCCAACTATGGCTACACCTTC

j_call: TRBJ1-1
clone_size: few
d_call: .
v_call: TRBV2
cdr3_aa: CASSAGATEAFF
cdr3_nt: TGTGCCAGCAGCGCAGGGGCCACTGAAGCTTTCTTT

j_call: TRBJ1-2
clone_size: .
d_call: TRBD1
v_call: TRBV30
cdr3_aa: CAWSPGTAYGYTF
cdr3_nt: TGTGCCTGGAGCCCCGGGACAGCTTATGGCTACACCTTC

j_call: TRBJ1-1
clone_size: few
d_call: .
v_call: TRBV7-2
cdr3_aa: CASSSGPYTEAFF
cdr3_nt: TGTGCCAGCAGCTCGGGACCGTACACTGAAGCTTTCTTT

j_call: TRBJ1-2
clone_size: few
d_call: .
v_call: TRBV4-1
cdr3_aa: CASSQDLIRPGAGGYGYTF
cdr3_nt: TGCGCCAGCAGCCAAGATTTAATCCGGCCGGGAGCGGGGGGCTATGGCTACACCTTC

j_call: TRBJ2-1
clone_size: many
d_call: TRBD2
v_call: TRBV6-2/TRBV6-3
cdr3_aa: CASSSGLAGGYNEQFF
cdr3_nt: TGTGCCAGCAGCTCCGGACTAGCGGGAGGGTACAATGAGCAGTTCTTC

j_call: TRBJ1-4
clone_size: .
d_call: .
v_call: TRBV6-1
cdr3_aa: CASSETVGGLFEKLFF
cdr3_nt: TGTGCCAGCAGTGAAACAGTCGGGGGGCTATTTGAAAAACTGTTTTTT

j_call: TRBJ2-7
clone_size: .
d_call: .
v_call: TRBV7-9
cdr3_aa: CASSDPGTRGTYEQYF
cdr3_nt: TGTGCCAGCAGCGACCCCGGGACAAGGGGGACCTACGAGCAGTACTTC

j_call: TRBJ2-2
clone_size: .
d_call: TRBD2
v_call: TRBV12-3/TRBV12-4
cdr3_aa: CASSTTRRGLATGELFF
cdr3_nt: TGTGCCAGCAGTACCACGAGGAGGGGACTAGCTACCGGGGAGCTGTTTTTT

j_call: TRBJ1-1
clone_size: many
d_call: .
v_call: TRBV7-9
cdr3_aa: CASSLWAWGRENTEAFF
cdr3_nt: TGTGCCAGCAGCTTATGGGCGTGGGGCAGGGAGAACACTGAAGCTTTCTTT

j_call: TRBJ2-1
clone_size: .
d_call: .
v_call: TRBV11-1
cdr3_aa: CASSSLVRRGDNEQFF
cdr3_nt: TGTGCCAGCAGTTCCCTCGTGAGGCGGGGAGACAATGAGCAGTTCTTC

j_call: TRBJ2-2
clone_size: few
d_call: TRBD1
v_call: TRBV23-1
cdr3_aa: CASSHSDRDTGELFF
cdr3_nt: TGCGCCAGCAGTCACTCGGACAGGGACACCGGGGAGCTGTTTTTT

j_call: TRBJ2-1
clone_size: .
d_call: TRBD1
v_call: TRBV7-2
cdr3_aa: CASSRDRGQYNEQFF
cdr3_nt: TGTGCCAGCAGCCGGGACAGGGGGCAGTACAATGAGCAGTTCTTC

j_call: TRBJ2-7
clone_size: many
d_call: TRBD1
v_call: TRBV5-5
cdr3_aa: CASSGGQGYEQYF
cdr3_nt: TGTGCCAGCAGCGGCGGACAGGGCTACGAGCAGTACTTC

j_call: TRBJ1-1
clone_size: many
d_call: .
v_call: TRBV7-9
cdr3_aa: CASSLGQTTYTEAFF
cdr3_nt: TGTGCCAGCAGCTTAGGACAGACTACCTACACTGAAGCTTTCTTT

j_call: TRBJ2-2
clone_size: .
d_call: .
v_call: TRBV19
cdr3_aa: CASTKTAPNTGELFF
cdr3_nt: TGTGCCAGCACTAAGACAGCGCCGAACACCGGGGAGCTGTTTTTT

j_call: TRBJ1-4
clone_size: .
d_call: .
v_call: TRBV5-6
cdr3_aa: CASSLMDPGHGDEKLFF
cdr3_nt: TGTGCCAGCAGCTTGATGGACCCTGGCCACGGTGACGAAAAACTGTTTTTT

j_call: TRBJ2-3
clone_size: .
d_call: TRBD2
v_call: TRBV7-6
cdr3_aa: CASSSKRGGTDTQYF
cdr3_nt: TGTGCCAGCAGCTCAAAGCGGGGGGGCACAGATACGCAGTATTTT

j_call: TRBJ2-1
clone_size: .
d_call: TRBD2
v_call: TRBV9
cdr3_aa: CASSESGSTYNEQFF
cdr3_nt: TGTGCCAGCAGCGAAAGCGGGAGCACCTACAATGAGCAGTTCTTC

j_call: TRBJ2-7
clone_size: .
d_call: .
v_call: TRBV7-8
cdr3_aa: CASSSERSRLYEQYF
cdr3_nt: TGTGCCAGCAGCTCCGAGAGGAGTCGATTGTACGAGCAGTACTTC

j_call: TRBJ2-7
clone_size: few
d_call: .
v_call: TRBV15
cdr3_aa: CATSEDGAYEQYF
cdr3_nt: TGTGCCACCAGTGAGGACGGCGCCTACGAGCAGTACTTC

j_call: TRBJ2-7
clone_size: few
d_call: .
v_call: TRBV5-1
cdr3_aa: CASSPDPIGTSTYEQYF
cdr3_nt: TGCGCCAGCAGCCCGGACCCCATCGGGACCTCAACCTACGAGCAGTACTTC

j_call: TRBJ2-5
clone_size: many
d_call: .
v_call: TRBV15
cdr3_aa: CATSRDIQETQYF
cdr3_nt: TGTGCCACCAGCAGAGATATACAAGAGACCCAGTACTTC